This is a list of T cell receptor beta chains from one sample in a study of breast tumors, draining lymph nodes, adjacent tissues. TCRdb analysed the multiplex PCR reads with MiXCR anew, one entry per CDR3 protein. The table lists fewer than 200,000 distinct CDR3 sequences, 33% of them singletons. The sample consisted of axillary lymph node tissue. The receptors shown here come from a female donor with breast cancer. Some clones in this sample may be carry-over from other donors' samples. Each CDR3 is given with its conserved first and last residue. A D gene is named only where the DNA matches it firmly. For some rows the clone size is stated as once, few or many, or as a class when expanded; others skip it.

size	D	V	J	DNA	CDR3
many	.	TRBV19	TRBJ2-6	TGTGCCAGTAGTAGGGGGGCGTCTGGGGCCAACGTCCTGACTTTC	CASSRGASGANVLTF
many	.	TRBV7-3	TRBJ1-5	TGTGCCAGCAGCTTAACTGGTATTAGCAATCAGCCCCAGCATTTT	CASSLTGISNQPQHF
many	.	TRBV30	TRBJ2-7	TGTGCCTGGAAGGCCACCGGGCTCGAGCAGTACTTC	CAWKATGLEQYF
.	.	TRBV24-1	TRBJ1-5	TGTGCCACCAGTGACACTGGGGAGGGCGACCAGCCCCAGCATTTT	CATSDTGEGDQPQHF
.	.	TRBV20-1	TRBJ1-6	TGCAGTGCTAGAGATCGAGAGTTTTATAATTCACCCCTCCGCTTT	CSARDREFYNSPLRF
many	TRBD1	TRBV18	TRBJ2-3	TGTGCCAGCTCACCACTAGAGGGGGCCTTCACAGATACGCAGTATTTT	CASSPLEGAFTDTQYF
few	.	TRBV12-5	TRBJ2-1	TGTGCTAGTGGTTTGCCCTCCGCCGGAGCTTTCGGGACGCGGGGCAATGAGCAGTTCTTC	CASGLPSAGAFGTRGNEQFF
many	TRBD2	TRBV29-1	TRBJ2-2	TGCAGCGCCAGGCCAGGGACTAGCGGGGCCAGACTGTTTTTT	CSARPGTSGARLFF
many	.	TRBV6-2/TRBV6-3	TRBJ2-3	TGTGCCAGCAATCGCAACGGTGCCCCTGCTGCGCAGTATTTT	CASNRNGAPAAQYF
many	.	TRBV20-1	TRBJ1-6	TGCAGTGCGACTACAGGGATGCATTCACCCCTCCACTTT	CSATTGMHSPLHF
once	.	TRBV7-9	TRBJ2-3	TGTGCCAGAAGCGGCGCCGGGACGGCCACTAGCACAGATACGCAGTATTTT	CARSGAGTATSTDTQYF
many	TRBD1	TRBV24-1	TRBJ2-2	TGTGCCACAGAGGGACAGGGGGCGCTTGGCGGGGAGCTGTTTTTT	CATEGQGALGGELFF
many	.	TRBV19	TRBJ1-5	TGTGCCAGTAGCCGCCCACAGCTAAATCAGCCCCAGCATTTT	CASSRPQLNQPQHF
.	.	TRBV6-5	TRBJ1-3	TGTGCCAGCAGTTACGGAGCGATGGGGGGAAACACCATATATTTT	CASSYGAMGGNTIYF
.	.	TRBV9	TRBJ2-2	TGTGCCAGCAGCGTCATCTGGCGGGGCGGGGAGCTGTTTTTT	CASSVIWRGGELFF
many	TRBD2	TRBV7-9	TRBJ2-1	TGTGCCAGCAGCCCGGGACTAGCGGGGGGGCCCAACAATGAGCAGTTCTTC	CASSPGLAGGPNNEQFF
few	.	TRBV28	TRBJ1-5	TGTGCCAGCAGTTTGGATGAACAGGGAGGGAGCAATCAGCCCCAGCATTTT	CASSLDEQGGSNQPQHF
many	.	TRBV3-1	TRBJ2-3	TGTGCCAGCTCAGCCCCAGATACGCAGTATTTT	CASSAPDTQYF
many	TRBD1	TRBV5-8	TRBJ2-1	TGTGCCAGCAGCTTGTATAGGGGGCTCAATGAGCAGTTCTTC	CASSLYRGLNEQFF
.	.	TRBV12-3/TRBV12-4	TRBJ2-1	TGTGCCAGCAGCGGACAGCACGCCTACAATGAGCAGTTCTTC	CASSGQHAYNEQFF
many	TRBD1	TRBV20-1	TRBJ1-4	TGCAGTGCTGAGGGACAGATCAATGAAAAACTGTTTTTT	CSAEGQINEKLFF
many	.	TRBV5-1	TRBJ1-4	TGCGCCAGCAGCTTTTCGGGAATTGAAAATGAAAAACTGTTTTTT	CASSFSGIENEKLFF
many	TRBD1	TRBV7-6	TRBJ1-6	TGTGCCAGCAGCTCGACAGGGACGAATTCACCCCTCCACTTT	CASSSTGTNSPLHF
many	.	TRBV7-9	TRBJ1-3	TGTGCCAGCAGCTTAGGGCAGAGAAACACCATATATTTT	CASSLGQRNTIYF
.	TRBD2	TRBV12-3/TRBV12-4	TRBJ2-4	TGTGCCAGCAGTTTTCGGGGGGTGGCCAAAAACATTCAGTACTTC	CASSFRGVAKNIQYF
few	.	TRBV5-1	TRBJ2-1	TGCGCCAGCAGCCGCAGGCCAGACCGACCAGACAATGAGCAGTTCTTC	CASSRRPDRPDNEQFF
many	.	TRBV5-4	TRBJ1-2	TGTGCCAGCAGCGTAGGGACGGAGGATGGCTACACCTTC	CASSVGTEDGYTF